Each of the 9 T cell receptor beta chains below was sequenced from the same sample in a study of T cell responses to AZD1222 COVID-19 vaccine (dated by TCRdb to the early 2020s). The meaning of the sample's time point label: baseline before first vaccination. Libraries were prepared through the immunoSEQ multiplex PCR assay. TCRdb mirrors the immuneACCESS table, restricted to in-frame sequences. Some clones are absent from its copies; in checked studies, under half trace to an unresolved V gene, and the reason for the others is unknown. The sample profile shows approximately 120,000 clones; about 90% of them were found once. The ten biggest clones cover 4.2% of the sample. Material: peripheral blood, obtained on day 0 of AZD1222 vaccination. Receptor source: an adult in good health.

The chain has TRBV5-1 and TRBJ1-5, with a possible D match to TRBD1 (5 bases). This CDR3 comprises 16 residues. Looked up from germline, CDR1 is SGHRS and CDR2 is YFSETQ. V was trimmed by 5 bases and J by 0 bases, leaving 15 bases between them. Here the CDR3 DNA reads TGCGCCAGCAGGAGAATTACAGGCAATAGCAATCAGCCCCAGCATTTT. Translated: CASRRITGNSNQPQHF.

The chain links TRBV3-1 (or the pseudogene TRBV3-2) to TRBJ1-6; 9 nucleotides line up with TRBD1. Per the germline V gene, CDR1 is LGHDT and CDR2 is YNNKEL (reference sequence). The CDR3 spans 16 residues. The trim removed 6 bases at V and 5 bases at J, leaving 8 bases unmatched. Here the CDR3 reads CASRGTGSLHNSPLHF. CDR3 DNA sequence: TGTGCCAGCAGGGGGACAGGGTCCCTACATAATTCACCCCTCCACTTT.

The chain links TRBV5-1 to TRBJ2-1, with 10 bases fitting TRBD1. This CDR3 comprises 14 residues. Germline assignment: CDR1 SGHRS and CDR2 YFSETQ. J gave up 8 bases and V 3 bases, and 5 bases lay outside the gene matches. CDR3 coding DNA: TGCGCCAGCAGCTCCGGGACAGGGGAGGATGAGCAGTTCTTC. Translation: CASSSGTGEDEQFF. Full variable domain (rest looked up from reference TRBV5-1 and TRBJ2-1): KAGVTQTPRYLIKTRGQQVTLSCSPISGHRSVSWYQQTPGQGLQFLFEYFSETQRNKGNFPGRFSGRQFSNSRSEMNVSTLELGDSALYLCASSSGTGEDEQFFGPGTRLTVL.

The gene calls are TRBV4-2 and TRBJ1-1; D may be TRBD1 (5 bases). Germline assignment: CDR1 LGHNA and CDR2 YNFKEQ. The CDR3 length is 16 residues. V lost 1 base and J 4 bases, leaving 16 bases between the germline ends. The CDR3 sequence is CASSQVARGAGTEAFF. The CDR3 nucleotides read TGTGCCAGCAGCCAAGTTGCGAGGGGCGCAGGCACTGAAGCTTTCTTT.

J is TRBJ1-1 and V is TRBV5-1; D not resolved. V was clipped by 0 bases and J by 4 bases, with 10 bases between them. Germline V gene lookup returns CDR1 SGHRS and CDR2 YFSETQ. The CDR3 length is 14 residues. The CDR3 is CASSLDGSGTEAFF. The DNA of the CDR3 is TGCGCCAGCAGCTTGGACGGCAGCGGCACTGAAGCTTTCTTT.

The J gene is TRBJ1-2, the V gene TRBV5-1; possible D gene TRBD1, 6 bases. Trimming took off 4 bases at V and 4 bases at J, with 11 bases between the two ends. Germline CDR1 is SGHRS and CDR2 is YFSETQ. This CDR3 is built from 13 residues. Here the CDR3 DNA reads TGCGCCAGCAGCCCCGGGGGCGGCTATGGCTACACCTTC. Residues: CASSPGGGYGYTF.

This rearrangement joins TRBV2 to TRBJ2-7, with unresolved D. The CDR3 sequence is 11 residues long. Trimming pared 4 bases from V and 7 bases from J, leaving 8 bases between. The V gene's germline CDR1 is SNHLY and CDR2 FYNNEI. CDR3 sequence (DNA): TGTGCCAGCAGTGTTGTGGCGGAGCAGTACTTC. It specifies CASSVVAEQYF.

The chain carries TRBV12-3 or TRBV12-4 and TRBJ1-6; D uncertain. CDR3 length equals 12 residues. V was cut by 5 bases and J by 10 bases, with 9 bases left in between. The CDR3 DNA reads TGTGCCAGCAGTCTTAGTGACTCACCCCTCCACTTT. Protein product: CASSLSDSPLHF.

J is TRBJ1-5 and V is TRBV10-3; 9 bases match TRBD1. The junction had 4 bases not matched to a gene; V was cut back by 6 bases and J by 4 bases. The CDR3 sequence is 14 residues long. The germline V gene encodes CDR1 ENHRY and CDR2 SYGVKD. CDR3 in DNA: TGTGCCATCAGCCGGGACAGGGAGAATCAGCCCCAGCATTTT. Translating gives CAISRDRENQPQHF.